Here is one TCR beta chain with its context. Its specificity is not known. Here immunoSEQ multiplex PCR was the method, and the copy in TCRdb shows in-frame clones only, minus some. The sample contains about 14,000 clones, around two thirds of which appear only once. The data stem from a study of neoadjuvant anti-PD-1 for oral cavity cancer. Study-wide background: Around day 43, patients without progression received a fourth nivolumab dose before surgery. General study findings and limits: PBMC Gini-index clonality exceeded responders' in non-responders post-nivolumab.

V was shortened by 2 bases and J by 2 bases, with 16 bases between the two germline ends. The CDR3 is 17 amino acids. Germline CDR1 and CDR2: MNHNS and SASEGT. The starting material was PBMCs, obtained before nivolumab (anti-PD-1) treatment. The receptor's source is a person between 35 and 79 years old with oral cavity squamous cell carcinoma. The rearrangement links TRBV6-1 to TRBJ1-5, with D perhaps TRBD1 (5 bases). The CDR3, as DNA: TGTGCCAGCAGTGAACGGAGCGTTAGGGGCGGCAATCAGCCCCAGCATTTT. It translates to CASSERSVRGGNQPQHF.